Detailed here is one T cell receptor beta chain. The sample originates from a study of blood T cell repertoires in COVID-19. Overall study context: The origin of the acute and convalescent COVID-19 samples was the United States, Italy and Spain. T cells, B-cell-depleted T cells, or PBMCs provided the cDNA or gDNA that served as material.

How the authors handled the data: Using reference gene primer amplification, nucleated cell counts were estimated. The method was immunoSEQ multiplex PCR; TCRdb's version includes in-frame clones alone and lacks a portion of them. V, J and clone size are those of that table, while D and trimming were read from the DNA. The data contain fewer than 75,000 clones, almost 95% of them singletons. The V gene lost 9 bases and the J gene lost 8 bases, with 19 bases spanning the gap. This CDR3 is 13 amino acids long. This receptor was obtained from a man aged 50 or older with active COVID-19. The chain uses TRBV12-3 or TRBV12-4 and TRBJ1-2; maybe TRBD1 (5 bases). Material: peripheral blood. DNA for the CDR3: TGTGCCAGTCAGTCCACCGGGACTATCGGCTACACCTTC. It codes for CASQSTGTIGYTF.